This T cell receptor beta chain was sequenced for a study of cytomegalovirus exposure and HLA in healthy donors. Study-level background: Earlier sequencing of around 190 million T cells yielded approximately 120 million unique TCR beta sequences. Study conclusions and caveats: In a later analysis, the majority of CMV-associated beta chains seemingly showed HLA restriction. A later analysis associated 16,951 TCR beta sequences with HLA alleles at a 0.05 false discovery rate. In terms of immune exposure information, only CMV serostatus was available.

The study ran its PCR with 60 Vbeta and 13 Jbeta primers. Sequencing was performed with immunoSEQ multiplex PCR; in TCRdb, only in-frame clones are kept and a portion is missing. The sample contains about 110,000 clones, roughly 87% of which appear only once. With respect to this clone: What it recognizes is unknown.

V trimming: 4 bases; J trimming: 5 bases; junction bases outside the gene matches: 8. The V gene's germline CDR1 is SEHNR and CDR2 FQNEAQ (reference sequence). This CDR3 is 15 amino acids long. This sequence joins TRBV7-9 and TRBJ1-5, with 7 bases that match TRBD1. The receptor was derived from a man aged 30 to 45 in good health and CMV-seropositive. The sample taken for sequencing was PBMCs. The CDR3 sequence is CASSSDRVFDQPQHF. As DNA, the CDR3 is TGTGCCAGCAGCTCAGACAGGGTATTTGATCAGCCCCAGCATTTT.